These 29 T cell receptor beta chains were all obtained from the same sample, sequenced in a study of blood T cell repertoires in COVID-19. Profiling relied on immunoSEQ multiplex PCR, and the TCRdb table lists in-frame clones only, not all of them. Of some 490,000 clones detected, 70% to 90% appear once; the ten largest clones hold roughly 3.2%. Sequencing input: peripheral blood. These receptors were collected from a human donor in a cohort sampled during active COVID-19.

The chain recombines TRBV10-3 with TRBJ2-5, with 10 bases identical to TRBD1. V shed 5 bases, J shed 2 bases, and the junction held 8 bases outside the gene matches. Germline-derived CDR1 and CDR2 are ENHRY and SYGVKD. This CDR3 is 16 amino acids long. CDR3 DNA: TGTGCCATCAGTAGGCATCGGGGACAGGGGCAAGAGACCCAGTACTTC. As protein: CAISRHRGQGQETQYF.

This rearrangement joins TRBV3-1 (or the pseudogene TRBV3-2) to TRBJ2-1; 9 positions agree with TRBD2. Per the germline V gene, CDR1 is LGHDT and CDR2 is YNNKEL (reference sequence). The CDR3 length is 18 residues. V trimming: 0 bases; J trimming: 6 bases; junction bases outside the gene matches: 12. CDR3 residues: CASSQEEDAGTSSNEQFF. In DNA form, the CDR3 reads TGTGCCAGCAGCCAAGAGGAGGACGCCGGGACTAGCAGCAATGAGCAGTTCTTC.

The chain employs TRBV19 and TRBJ2-1; 9 bases agree with TRBD1. Germline CDR1 is LNHDA and CDR2 is SQIVND (reference sequence). V lost 6 bases to trimming and J lost 3 bases; unmatched junction nucleotides: 3. This CDR3 comprises 14 residues. The CDR3 DNA reads TGTGCCAGTAGGGGACAGGGAAACTACAATGAGCAGTTCTTC. It translates to CASRGQGNYNEQFF. Full variable domain (missing parts from reference TRBV19 and TRBJ2-1): DGGITQSPKYLFRKEGQNVTLSCEQNLNHDAMYWYRQDPGQGLRLIYYSQIVNDFQKGDIAEGYSVSREKKESFPLTVTSAQKNPTAFYLCASRGQGNYNEQFFGPGTRLTVL.

This chain joins TRBV15 and TRBJ2-1; D is perhaps TRBD1 (6 bases). Trimming shortened V by 1 base and J by 4 bases, and 11 bases separated the two germline ends. CDR1 is LNHNV, CDR2 YYDKDF, per germline (reference sequence). The CDR3 has 15 residues. The CDR3 DNA sequence: TGTGCCACCAGCAGAGTTCGACAGGAATACAATGAGCAGTTCTTC. It yields the protein CATSRVRQEYNEQFF.

In its sample, this clone was seen a few times. This chain connects TRBV12-3 or TRBV12-4 to TRBJ1-1; weak D call: TRBD1 (6 bases). V was clipped by 2 bases and J by 10 bases, with 14 bases between them. The CDR3 runs 13 residues. CDR3 coding DNA: TGTGCCAGCAGTTTAATTTCGTGGGGGCTAGCTTTCTTT. As protein: CASSLISWGLAFF.

The chain uses TRBV5-6 and TRBJ2-7; 7 positions agree with TRBD2. Germline trimming cut 4 bases from V and 4 bases from J; bases unmatched to any gene: 14. Looked up from germline, CDR1 is SGHDT and CDR2 is YYEEEE. The CDR3 spans 16 residues. The CDR3, as DNA: TGTGCCAGCAGCCCGTCGACCGTATTCGGGGGGTACGAGCAGTACTTC. Protein sequence: CASSPSTVFGGYEQYF.

V and J are TRBV29-1 and TRBJ1-2, with TRBD1 identical over 9 bases. Germline V lookup: CDR1 SQVTM, CDR2 ANQGSEA. V lost 2 bases and J lost 4; bases outside the gene matches: 5. The CDR3 length is 14 residues. CDR3 sequence reads: CSVETGGFGYGYTF. The CDR3, as DNA: TGCAGCGTTGAAACAGGGGGCTTCGGCTATGGCTACACCTTC.

The genes are TRBV3-1 (or the pseudogene TRBV3-2) and TRBJ1-5, with a possible D match to TRBD1 (6 bases). The CDR3 sequence is 15 residues long. From germline, CDR1 is LGHDT and CDR2 YNNKEL (reference sequence). The ends were cut back, 1 base at V and 2 bases at J, with 9 bases in the middle. The CDR3 nucleotides are TGTGCCAGCAGCCAAGGGTCAGGGGGCAATCAGCCCCAGCATTTT. Translating it yields CASSQGSGGNQPQHF.

Notes on this clone: Other nucleotide sequences from this sample produce the same CDR3. V is TRBV7-2 and J is TRBJ1-2, with 9 nucleotides matching TRBD1. With 1 base clipped from V and 2 bases from J, the junction kept 2 bases outside the gene matches. The CDR3 runs to 15 residues. Germline V lookup: CDR1 SGHTA, CDR2 FQGNSA. CDR3 sequence: CASSLGGQGNYGYTF. The CDR3 region has the DNA TGTGCCAGCAGCTTAGGTGGACAGGGGAACTATGGCTACACCTTC.

On this clone: Other DNA variants within this sample encode the same CDR3. The rearrangement joins TRBV12-3 or TRBV12-4 to TRBJ1-1; D might be TRBD1 (5 bases). The V end lost 3 bases, the J end lost 1 base, and 6 bases lay between the germline ends. The CDR3 has 13 amino acids. The CDR3 DNA is TGTGCCAGCAGTTTGACAGCGAACACTGAAGCTTTCTTT. Encoded protein: CASSLTANTEAFF.

The V and J genes are TRBV5-4 and TRBJ1-1, with D perhaps matching TRBD1 (6 bases). This CDR3 region has 14 residues. Per germline, CDR1 SGHNT and CDR2 YYREEE (reference sequence). With 7 bases removed from V and 1 base from J, the gap between germline ends came to 14 bases. The DNA of the CDR3 is TGTGCCAGCGGCCCCGGACAGCAGAACACTGAAGCTTTCTTT. It yields the protein CASGPGQQNTEAFF.

This clone appeared once. The chain joins TRBV29-1 to TRBJ1-1; no reliable D call. CDR3 size: 13 residues. The germline V gene encodes CDR1 SQVTM and CDR2 ANQGSEA. With 6 bases removed from V and 5 bases from J, the gap between germline ends came to 16 bases. CDR3 region: CSVGGSERTEAFF. CDR3 nucleotides: TGCAGCGTGGGAGGGTCCGAGAGGACTGAAGCTTTCTTT.

This chain uses TRBV3-1 (or the pseudogene TRBV3-2) with TRBJ2-5, with 11 positions matching TRBD2. Germline V gene data show CDR1 as LGHDT and CDR2 as YNNKEL (reference sequence). This CDR3 is built from 16 residues. The V and J ends lost 3 bases and 1 base, in that order; junction bases with no gene match: 4. As DNA, the CDR3 is TGTGCCAGCAGCCATTCCGGGACTAGCGGCCAAGAGACCCAGTACTTC. Protein product: CASSHSGTSGQETQYF.

V and J are TRBV19 and TRBJ2-1; 13 nucleotides line up with TRBD2. The CDR3 runs to 16 residues. The V segment lost 4 bases and the J segment 8 bases; nucleotides outside the gene matches: 8. Looked up from germline, CDR1 is LNHDA and CDR2 is SQIVND (reference sequence). CDR3 sequence: CASSTVLAGGPDEQFF. The DNA for the CDR3 is TGTGCCAGTAGTACCGTACTAGCGGGAGGGCCGGATGAGCAGTTCTTC.

This clone showed up just once. The chain combines TRBV24-1 with TRBJ2-2, with a possible D match to TRBD2 (5 bases). CDR3 length: 13 residues. V lost 10 bases, J lost 4 bases, and 12 bases lay in between. CDR1 and CDR2 (germline): KGHDR, SFDVKD. The CDR3 is CATPSGGTGELFF. The CDR3 DNA follows: TGTGCCACACCAAGCGGTGGCACCGGGGAGCTGTTTTTT.

The chain uses TRBV5-4 and TRBJ1-6, with a tentative D call TRBD1 (6 bases). V was cut by 3 bases and J by 5 bases, with 9 bases left in between. The CDR3 extends over 14 amino acids. The germline V gene encodes CDR1 SGHNT and CDR2 YYREEE (reference sequence). For the CDR3, the DNA is TGTGCCAGCAGCTGGAACAGGGATAATTCACCCCTCCACTTT. This encodes CASSWNRDNSPLHF.

This chain connects TRBV19 to TRBJ1-6; 10 bases agree with TRBD1. This CDR3 is 15 amino acids long. Germline trimming cut 6 bases from V and 9 bases from J; bases unmatched to any gene: 8. The germline V gene has CDR1 LNHDA and CDR2 SQIVND (reference sequence). In DNA form, the CDR3 reads TGTGCCAGTAGGACAGGGGGCATAGTCTCTTCACCCCTCCACTTT. Translating gives CASRTGGIVSSPLHF.

The V call is TRBV7-2, the J call TRBJ1-4; unclear D gene. Deletions cut 8 bases from V and 3 bases from J, with 10 bases between. The CDR3 sequence is 13 residues long. Germline-derived CDR1 and CDR2 are SGHTA and FQGNSA. CDR3 bases: TGTGCCAGCGGAGGAGCTCCTAATGAAAAACTGTTTTTT. Protein sequence: CASGGAPNEKLFF.

This sequence joins TRBV6-1 and TRBJ2-1; TRBD1 matches at 7 bases. The CDR3 extends over 15 amino acids. With 2 bases clipped from V and 8 bases from J, the junction kept 9 bases outside the gene matches. Per germline, CDR1 MNHNS and CDR2 SASEGT. CDR3 residues: CASSEWRQGSHEQFF. The CDR3 nucleotides are TGTGCCAGCAGTGAATGGAGACAGGGTTCCCATGAGCAGTTCTTC.

This clone was recorded only once. The chain employs TRBV30 and TRBJ2-7; 9 positions match TRBD1. The germline gives CDR1 GTSNPN, CDR2 SVGIG (reference sequence). The trim removed 3 bases at V and 7 bases at J, leaving 10 bases unmatched. This CDR3 has 14 amino acids. CDR3 bases: TGTGCCTGGAGGCGACCGGGACAGGGTAATGAGCAGTACTTC. Residues: CAWRRPGQGNEQYF. Together with reference TRBV30 and TRBJ2-7, the CDR3 gives the full variable domain: SQTIHQWPATLVQPVGSPLSLECTVEGTSNPNLYWYRQAAGRGLQLLFYSVGIGQISSEVPQNLSASRPQDRQFILSSKKLLLSDSGFYLCAWRRPGQGNEQYFGPGTRLTVT.

The chain employs TRBV19 and TRBJ2-4; the match to TRBD2 covers 14 bases. Germline values: CDR1 LNHDA, CDR2 SQIVND (reference sequence). Trimming took 3 bases from V and 4 from J; bases not matched to a gene: 8. The CDR3 contains 18 residues. CDR3 sequence: CASSMGLAGVGSKNIQYF. The CDR3 nucleotides read TGTGCCAGTAGTATGGGACTAGCGGGAGTGGGAAGTAAAAACATTCAGTACTTC.

This chain connects TRBV5-6 to TRBJ2-7; 14 bases are shared with TRBD2. With V trimmed by 4 bases and J by 3 bases, 15 bases remained unmatched. Germline V gene lookup returns CDR1 SGHDT and CDR2 YYEEEE. This CDR3 contains 19 residues. CDR3 sequence: CASSPRGGLAGVLIYEQYF. The CDR3 coding sequence is TGTGCCAGCAGCCCCCGAGGGGGACTAGCGGGAGTTCTTATCTACGAGCAGTACTTC.

The V call is TRBV30, the J call TRBJ2-5; D ambiguous. The CDR3 runs 13 residues. Per germline, CDR1 GTSNPN and CDR2 SVGIG (reference sequence). V was cut by 2 bases and J by 14 bases, with 21 bases left in between. The CDR3: CAWSTVLDLLRYF. The CDR3 nucleotides read TGTGCCTGGAGTACGGTTCTAGACTTACTTCGTTACTTC.

The V and J genes are TRBV4-2 and TRBJ2-2; 8 nucleotides match TRBD2. V shed 1 base and J 8 bases; nucleotides not matched to a gene: 0. Germline CDR1 reads LGHNA; CDR2 reads YNFKEQ. CDR3 length: 13 amino acids. For the CDR3, the DNA is TGTGCCAGCAGCCAAGCGGGAGGGGGGGAGCTGTTTTTT. This codes for CASSQAGGGELFF.

The rearrangement links TRBV29-1 to TRBJ2-1; 8 bases line up with TRBD1. Germline trimming cut 8 bases from V and 4 bases from J; bases unmatched to any gene: 7. Germline V gene sequence: CDR1 SQVTM, CDR2 ANQGSEA. The CDR3 totals 13 residues. In DNA, the CDR3 is TGCAGCATCGGACAGGGTGGATACAATGAGCAGTTCTTC. Residues: CSIGQGGYNEQFF.

CDR3 DNA sequence: TGCAGTGCTTTAATATCCTACGAGCAGTACTTC. Protein: CSALISYEQYF. The chain joins TRBV20-1 to TRBJ2-7, with D unresolved. Germline V lookup: CDR1 DFQATT, CDR2 SNEGSKA (reference sequence). The CDR3 is 11 amino acids. Trimming cost V 5 bases and J 1 base, with 6 bases left between them.

V and J are TRBV7-8 and TRBJ2-1, with 11 bases that match TRBD1. Trimming removed 3 bases from V and 9 bases from J; junction bases left unmatched: 1. Germline V lookup: CDR1 SGHVS, CDR2 FQNEAQ. This CDR3 has 13 residues. The DNA for the CDR3 is TGTGCCAGCAGCTTGGACAGGGGGCTTGAGCAGTTCTTC. This translates into CASSLDRGLEQFF.

The chain carries TRBV11-2 and TRBJ2-2; D may be TRBD1 (7 bases). Germline assignment: CDR1 SGHAT and CDR2 FQNNGV. The CDR3 sequence is 14 residues long. V was trimmed by 6 bases and J by 5 bases, leaving 13 bases between them. Written as DNA, the CDR3 is TGTGCCAGCAGGCCGACAGGGAGGACCGGGGAGCTGTTTTTT. This codes for CASRPTGRTGELFF. Drawing the rest from reference TRBV11-2 and TRBJ2-2, the complete variable domain is EAGVAQSPRYKIIEKRQSVAFWCNPISGHATLYWYQQILGQGPKLLIQFQNNGVVDDSQLPKDRFSAERLKGVDSTLKIQPAKLEDSAVYLCASRPTGRTGELFFGEGSRLTVL.

This chain joins TRBV13 and TRBJ1-1, with D perhaps TRBD1 (6 bases). CDR3 size: 13 residues. CDR1 PRHDT and CDR2 FYEKMQ come from the germline V gene (reference sequence). The ends were cut back, 9 bases at V and 5 bases at J, with 16 bases in the middle. The CDR3 sequence is CASRGQLGTEAFF. The CDR3 DNA reads TGTGCCAGTAGAGGACAGCTAGGGACTGAAGCTTTCTTT.